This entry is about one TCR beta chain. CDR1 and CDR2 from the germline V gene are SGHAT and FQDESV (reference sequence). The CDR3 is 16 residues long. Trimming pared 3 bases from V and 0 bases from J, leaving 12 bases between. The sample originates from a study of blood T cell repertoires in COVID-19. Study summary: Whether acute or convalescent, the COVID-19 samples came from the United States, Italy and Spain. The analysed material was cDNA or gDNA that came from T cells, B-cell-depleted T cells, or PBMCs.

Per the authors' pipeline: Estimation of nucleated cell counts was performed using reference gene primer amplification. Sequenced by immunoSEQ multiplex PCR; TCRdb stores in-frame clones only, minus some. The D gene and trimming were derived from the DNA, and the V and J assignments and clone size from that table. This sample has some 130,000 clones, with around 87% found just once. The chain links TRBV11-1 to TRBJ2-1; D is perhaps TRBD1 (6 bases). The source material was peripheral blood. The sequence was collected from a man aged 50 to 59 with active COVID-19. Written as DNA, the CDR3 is TGTGCCAGCAGCTTTTCAGGGGTGGGCTCCTACAATGAGCAGTTCTTC. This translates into CASSFSGVGSYNEQFF.